The rows below give T cell receptor beta chains drawn from one sample of a study of control samples from healthy donors and cancer patients. Repertoires were generated with immunoSEQ multiplex PCR, while TCRdb's copy carries only in-frame clones and drops some. The sample carries 100,000 or so clones, 79% recorded once. The sequenced material came from blood. All receptors derive from a woman under 40 in good health. CDR3s include the opening cysteine and the closing phenylalanine or tryptophan. D genes are given only for firm matches. Not every row has a clone size; where given, it reads once, few, many or a size class.

v_call: TRBV10-2
d_call: TRBD1
clone_size: -
j_call: TRBJ1-2
cdr3_nt: TGCGCCAGCACCCAGGGACAGGGGAATGGCTACACCTTC
cdr3_aa: CASTQGQGNGYTF

v_call: TRBV5-4
d_call: -
clone_size: -
j_call: TRBJ1-3
cdr3_nt: TGTGCCAGCAGCTTGGAGCGGGGGTCTGGAAACACCATATATTTT
cdr3_aa: CASSLERGSGNTIYF

v_call: TRBV15
d_call: TRBD1
clone_size: -
j_call: TRBJ1-2
cdr3_nt: TGTGCCACCAGCTTGAGAGGGACAGGGAATATGGGGGTCGGCTACACCTTC
cdr3_aa: CATSLRGTGNMGVGYTF

v_call: TRBV28
d_call: TRBD1
clone_size: -
j_call: TRBJ1-1
cdr3_nt: TGTGCCAGCAGTTCCTCGGGACAGGGGGCGGGGAACACTGAAGCTTTCTTT
cdr3_aa: CASSSSGQGAGNTEAFF

v_call: TRBV6-6
d_call: -
clone_size: few
j_call: TRBJ1-2
cdr3_nt: TGTGCCAGCAGCGTCGATGATAACTATGGCTACACCTTC
cdr3_aa: CASSVDDNYGYTF

v_call: TRBV5-6
d_call: -
clone_size: -
j_call: TRBJ1-1
cdr3_nt: TGTGCCAGCAGCTTGGGGGGTTCAGCGGCTTTCTTT
cdr3_aa: CASSLGGSAAFF

v_call: TRBV7-2
d_call: -
clone_size: -
j_call: TRBJ2-2
cdr3_nt: TGTGCCAGCAGCCGCCGGGCCCCGCGCACCGGGGAGCTGTTTTTT
cdr3_aa: CASSRRAPRTGELFF

v_call: TRBV18
d_call: -
clone_size: once
j_call: TRBJ1-4
cdr3_nt: TGTGCCAGCTCACCGGGACGGACCTCTGGTGAAAAACTGTTTTTT
cdr3_aa: CASSPGRTSGEKLFF

v_call: TRBV12-3/TRBV12-4
d_call: -
clone_size: -
j_call: TRBJ1-1
cdr3_nt: TGTGCCAGCAGTTTAGTAGGAAACACTGAAGCTTTCTTT
cdr3_aa: CASSLVGNTEAFF

v_call: TRBV3-1/TRBV3-2
d_call: -
clone_size: -
j_call: TRBJ2-6
cdr3_nt: TGTGCCAGCAGCCAAGGGCGGGCCCCGGGGGGGGCCAACGTCCTGACTTTC
cdr3_aa: CASSQGRAPGGANVLTF

v_call: TRBV5-6
d_call: -
clone_size: -
j_call: TRBJ1-5
cdr3_nt: TGTGCCAGCAGCTTTGCCGGGAGCAATCAGCCCCAGCATTTT
cdr3_aa: CASSFAGSNQPQHF

v_call: TRBV10-2
d_call: TRBD1
clone_size: -
j_call: TRBJ2-1
cdr3_nt: TGCGCCAGCGGGCTGGGACAGGGGGTCTATGAGCAGTTCTTC
cdr3_aa: CASGLGQGVYEQFF

v_call: TRBV19
d_call: TRBD1
clone_size: -
j_call: TRBJ1-2
cdr3_nt: TGTGCCACCCCGGGACAGGGTAACTATGGCTACACCTTC
cdr3_aa: CATPGQGNYGYTF

v_call: TRBV19
d_call: TRBD1
clone_size: few
j_call: TRBJ2-2
cdr3_nt: TGTGCCAGTAGGACGGGACAGGGGGCCGGCGGGGAGCTGTTTTTT
cdr3_aa: CASRTGQGAGGELFF

v_call: TRBV24-1
d_call: TRBD2
clone_size: -
j_call: TRBJ2-3
cdr3_nt: TGTGCCACCAGTGACGCCCCGGACGGGGGGGGCGCAGATACGCAGTATTTT
cdr3_aa: CATSDAPDGGGADTQYF

v_call: TRBV15
d_call: -
clone_size: -
j_call: TRBJ2-7
cdr3_nt: TGTGCCACCAGGGGGAGCTCCTACGAGCAGTACTTC
cdr3_aa: CATRGSSYEQYF

v_call: TRBV15
d_call: -
clone_size: -
j_call: TRBJ1-1
cdr3_nt: TGTGCCACCAGCGTAGGGTCAGGCACTGAAGCTTTCTTT
cdr3_aa: CATSVGSGTEAFF

v_call: TRBV19
d_call: TRBD1
clone_size: -
j_call: TRBJ2-7
cdr3_nt: TGTGCCAGTAGTCTCAAACCGACAGGGCACTACGAGCAGTACTTC
cdr3_aa: CASSLKPTGHYEQYF

v_call: TRBV5-1
d_call: -
clone_size: -
j_call: TRBJ2-7
cdr3_nt: TGCGCCAGCAGCCCAAATACAGGAACCTACGAGCAGTACTTC
cdr3_aa: CASSPNTGTYEQYF

v_call: TRBV5-6
d_call: -
clone_size: -
j_call: TRBJ2-1
cdr3_nt: TGTGCCAGCAGCTTAGGCGGATATAAGTACAATGAGCAGTTCTTC
cdr3_aa: CASSLGGYKYNEQFF